This record covers a single T cell receptor beta chain. Original analysis: Amplified reference gene primers provided the basis for estimating nucleated cell counts. Clones were read by immunoSEQ multiplex PCR, and TCRdb kept only the in-frame ones, dropping some. V and J calls and clone size follow that table, whereas D and trimming were derived from the DNA. The sample has tens of thousands of clones; 75% to 85% are singletons. The sample comes from a study of blood T cell repertoires in COVID-19. Background on the study: The United States, Italy and Spain provided the acute and convalescent COVID-19 samples. The analysed material was cDNA or gDNA that came from T cells, B-cell-depleted T cells, or PBMCs.

Trimming removed 4 bases at V and 8 bases at J, with 21 bases between. The germline V gene encodes CDR1 LGHDT and CDR2 YNNKEL (reference sequence). The CDR3 is made up of 16 amino acids. Sequences were obtained from peripheral blood. The chain is built from TRBV3-1 (or the pseudogene TRBV3-2) and TRBJ2-1; weak D call: TRBD2 (5 bases). The clonotype was recovered from a woman aged 80 or older with acute or convalescent COVID-19. The CDR3 spells CASSPPMMTGFDEQFF. In nucleotides, the CDR3 is TGTGCCAGCAGCCCCCCGATGATGACGGGATTCGATGAGCAGTTCTTC.